The T cell receptor beta chain under discussion was sequenced for a study of shared clonotypes between healthy human individuals. Study observations and caveats: Clonotype sharing among donors likely depends on sequencing depth. Researchers sampled only blood; tissue repertoires likely differ.

Donors were healthy HIV-negative adults without recently reported acute infections or vaccinations. Measured with immunoSEQ multiplex PCR; TCRdb has only the in-frame clones, and not every one. The sample lists 2 million to 3 million clones, roughly 93% occurring once. Of note for this clone: Its antigen is still unknown.

The V gene's germline CDR1 is SGHRS and CDR2 YFSETQ. V lost 0 bases to trimming and J lost 4 bases, with 7 bases between them. The CDR3 is 14 amino acids. This chain uses TRBV5-1 with TRBJ2-2; no clear D. This clonotype was obtained from a man aged 18 to 29 in good health. Some clones in this sample may be carry-over from other donors' samples. The sequencing sample was made of naive CD4+ T cells from PBMCs. Subset given: CD45RA+ positively selected. CDR3 nucleotides: TGCGCCAGCAGCTTGGGGGTTCCCACCGGGGAGCTGTTTTTT. Translation gives CASSLGVPTGELFF.